One sample yielded the 10 T cell receptor beta chains listed below, sequenced in a study of cytomegalovirus exposure and HLA in healthy donors. 60 Vbeta and 13 Jbeta primers were used in PCR. The method was immunoSEQ multiplex PCR; TCRdb's version includes in-frame clones alone and lacks a portion of them. The sample yields roughly 200,000 clones, roughly 85% seen once. The sequenced sample was PBMCs. These receptors were obtained from a woman between 50 and 59 years old in good health and CMV-seronegative.

The chain carries TRBV19 and TRBJ1-1; D might be TRBD1 (6 bases). CDR1 and CDR2 (germline): LNHDA, SQIVND (reference sequence). V lost 7 bases and J lost 2, with 14 bases in between. The CDR3 runs 14 residues. The CDR3 DNA follows: TGTGCCAGTAATTGGCGGGGGCTCAACACTGAAGCTTTCTTT. It codes for CASNWRGLNTEAFF.

V gene TRBV5-8 combines with J gene TRBJ2-7; 16 positions match TRBD2. The CDR3 extends over 16 amino acids. Trimming cost V 4 bases and J 6 bases; bases outside gene matches: 7. Germline-derived CDR1 and CDR2 are SGHTS and YDEGEE. For the CDR3, the DNA is TGTGCCAGCAGCCGAGGGACTAGCGGGAGGGCAGGCGAGCAGTACTTC. Its translation is CASSRGTSGRAGEQYF.

V is TRBV6-5 and J is TRBJ2-7, with D uncertain. V lost 1 base to trimming and J lost 6 bases, with 4 bases between them. The CDR3 has 11 residues. Germline V gene data show CDR1 as MNHEY and CDR2 as SVGAGI. The CDR3 DNA reads TGTGCCAGCAGTTACTTAGCCGAGCAGTACTTC. It codes for CASSYLAEQYF.

This clone appeared a few times. The chain combines TRBV6-1 with TRBJ2-3, with D tentatively TRBD1 (5 bases). This CDR3 is built from 11 residues. CDR1 is MNHNS and CDR2 is SASEGT in the germline V gene. V lost 2 bases and J 9 bases, leaving 6 bases between the germline ends. The CDR3 DNA sequence: TGTGCCAGCAGTGAAAGGGGCACGCAGTATTTT. It specifies CASSERGTQYF.

The chain couples TRBV4-1 to TRBJ1-2; 9 nucleotides match TRBD1. The germline CDR1 and CDR2 sequences are MGHRA and YSYEKL. This CDR3 region has 17 residues. The junction had 9 bases not matched to a gene; V was cut back by 0 bases and J by 4 bases. The CDR3: CASSQDSGTGRGYGYTF. The CDR3 region has the DNA TGCGCCAGCAGCCAAGATTCCGGGACAGGGAGAGGCTATGGCTACACCTTC.

In nucleotides, the CDR3 is TGTGCCAGCAGCTTTTCCGGGGGCTACGAGCAGTACTTC. This sequence encodes CASSFSGGYEQYF. The chain employs TRBV5-4 and TRBJ2-7; possible D gene TRBD2, 6 bases. Trimming pared 2 bases from V and 3 bases from J, leaving 9 bases between. Germline V gene lookup returns CDR1 SGHNT and CDR2 YYREEE (reference sequence). CDR3 size: 13 residues.

This clone was counted a few times. V gene TRBV27 combines with J gene TRBJ2-2; D gene unclear. The CDR3 spans 15 residues. Germline V gives CDR1 MNHEY, CDR2 SMNVEV (reference sequence). V dropped 3 bases and J dropped 4 bases, with 12 bases sitting between them. CDR3 sequence reads: CASSFRQVITGELFF. As DNA, the CDR3 is TGTGCCAGCAGTTTTCGGCAGGTGATCACCGGGGAGCTGTTTTTT.

On this clone: The junction and the germline gene differ at one end; a read error may be behind it. The V gene is TRBV7-9, the J gene TRBJ2-1; D uncertain. Per the germline V gene, CDR1 is SEHNR and CDR2 is FQNEAQ (reference sequence). CDR3 length: 13 residues. As DNA, the CDR3 is TGTTCCAGCAGCTCGACTGCATACAATGAGCAGTTCTTC. As protein: CSSSSTAYNEQFF.

This clone has only one observation. The rearrangement uses TRBV7-9 and TRBJ2-3; a possible D gene is TRBD2 (6 bases). V was shortened by 5 bases and J by 1 base, with 13 bases between the two germline ends. The germline V gene has CDR1 SEHNR and CDR2 FQNEAQ (reference sequence). This CDR3 spans 15 amino acids. The CDR3 is CASSPGEGGTDTQYF. CDR3 DNA sequence: TGTGCCAGCAGCCCGGGGGAAGGGGGCACAGATACGCAGTATTTT.

V and J are TRBV7-9 and TRBJ1-2; 11 nucleotides line up with TRBD1. CDR1 is SEHNR and CDR2 is FQNEAQ in the germline V gene (reference sequence). The CDR3 loop spans 12 amino acids. Trimming removed 10 bases from V and 8 bases from J; junction bases left unmatched: 6. In DNA form, the CDR3 reads TGTGCCAACACGGGACAGGGGGAAGGCTACACCTTC. It is translated as CANTGQGEGYTF.